Listed below are T cell receptor beta chains from one sample, sequenced in a study of vaccination effects on CD4 cells after COVID-19. Clones were read by immunoSEQ multiplex PCR, and TCRdb kept only the in-frame ones, dropping some. This table has about 73,000 clones, about 70% appearing once. The antigens these receptors bind are not known. The starting material was CD4+ T cells from PBMCs cultured with HCoV-NL63 spike peptides, obtained before COVID-19 vaccination. The source of these receptors is a human donor who received a COVID-19 vaccine. CDR3s include the opening cysteine and the closing phenylalanine or tryptophan. A D gene is named only where the DNA matches it firmly. Some rows have no size entry. The others give once, few or many, or a class for an expanded clone.

>.|TRBV3-1/TRBV3-2|.|TRBJ2-3
CASSQAADTQYF
TGTGCCAGCAGCCAAGCTGCGGATACGCAGTATTTT
>.|TRBV6-4|.|TRBJ1-2
CASSDSGRPDSYGYTF
TGTGCCAGCAGTGACTCGGGGCGACCCGATTCCTATGGCTACACCTTC
>.|TRBV4-3|.|TRBJ2-3
CASSQVSRDTQYF
TGCGCCAGCAGCCAAGTGAGCCGGGATACGCAGTATTTT
>.|TRBV10-2|few|TRBJ1-5
CATQGGNQPQHF
TGCGCCACCCAGGGAGGCAATCAGCCCCAGCATTTT
>.|TRBV13|.|TRBJ1-1
CASSGRPGGTEAFF
TGTGCCAGCAGCGGACGTCCCGGTGGCACTGAAGCTTTCTTT
>.|TRBV28|once|TRBJ1-2
CASRPGVAYGYTF
TGTGCCAGCAGGCCAGGGGTCGCCTATGGCTACACCTTC
>.|TRBV5-1|.|TRBJ2-2
CASSFGTNTGELFF
TGCGCCAGCAGCTTTGGTACGAACACCGGGGAGCTGTTTTTT
>.|TRBV3-1/TRBV3-2|.|TRBJ1-1
CASSQSDLGMNTEAFF
TGTGCCAGCAGCCAAAGCGATTTGGGGATGAACACTGAAGCTTTCTTT
>.|TRBV7-2|.|TRBJ2-5
CASSSYRDPIGETQYF
TGTGCCAGCAGCTCCTACCGGGACCCCATCGGGGAGACCCAGTACTTC
>TRBD1|TRBV19|.|TRBJ1-1
CASGQGRLNTEAFF
TGTGCCAGCGGACAGGGTCGGCTGAACACTGAAGCTTTCTTT
>.|TRBV10-2|few|TRBJ1-1
CASSEVGNTEAFF
TGCGCCAGCAGTGAGGTAGGGAACACTGAAGCTTTCTTT
>.|TRBV7-2|.|TRBJ1-4
CASSLKGEKLFF
TGTGCCAGCAGCTTGAAAGGTGAAAAACTGTTTTTT
>TRBD1|TRBV29-1|once|TRBJ1-2
CSVGDRVDYGYTF
TGCAGCGTTGGTGACAGGGTAGACTATGGCTACACCTTC
>.|TRBV19|few|TRBJ1-3
CASSIAGASGNTIYF
TGTGCCAGTAGTATAGCTGGCGCCTCTGGAAACACCATATATTTT
>.|TRBV18|.|TRBJ1-2
CASSPNRDYGYTF
TGTGCCAGCTCACCCAACAGGGACTATGGCTACACCTTC
>.|TRBV27|.|TRBJ1-6
CASSLGYSYNSPLHF
TGTGCCAGCAGTTTGGGGTACTCCTATAATTCACCCCTCCACTTT
>.|TRBV18|.|TRBJ1-2
CASSNQWGGYGYTF
TGTGCCAGCTCGAACCAGTGGGGAGGCTATGGCTACACCTTC
>.|TRBV18|.|TRBJ2-2
CASSGTLNTGELFF
TGTGCCAGCTCCGGGACACTTAACACCGGGGAGCTGTTTTTT
>TRBD1|TRBV6-5|.|TRBJ2-1
CASSRTGGGEQFF
TGTGCCAGCTCCCGGACAGGGGGCGGTGAGCAGTTCTTC
>TRBD1|TRBV7-2|few|TRBJ1-2
CASRLGQSNYGYTF
TGTGCCAGCAGATTGGGACAGTCTAACTATGGCTACACCTTC
>.|TRBV30|few|TRBJ2-3
CAWSIGTTQYF
TGTGCCTGGAGTATAGGGACCACGCAGTATTTT
>.|TRBV6-5|.|TRBJ1-4
CASKPGGPNEKLFF
TGTGCCAGCAAGCCTGGGGGCCCTAATGAAAAACTGTTTTTT
>.|TRBV3-1/TRBV3-2|once|TRBJ1-1
CASSQVRTEAFF
TGTGCCAGCAGCCAGGTAAGGACTGAAGCTTTCTTT
>.|TRBV4-1|.|TRBJ1-6
CASSQQRTLYGTPLHF
TGCGCCAGCAGCCAACAGAGGACACTCTACGGGACACCCCTCCACTTT
>TRBD1|TRBV19|.|TRBJ1-2
CASHRGQGAGGYTF
TGTGCCAGCCATAGGGGACAGGGGGCCGGTGGCTACACCTTC
>.|TRBV7-3|.|TRBJ2-3
CASSKDGGVTDTQYF
TGTGCCAGCAGTAAAGACGGCGGGGTCACAGATACGCAGTATTTT
>.|TRBV24-1|.|TRBJ2-3
CATSGVYATDTQYF
TGTGCCACCAGTGGGGTCTACGCTACAGATACGCAGTATTTT
>.|TRBV2|once|TRBJ1-4
CASKLGNENEKLFF
TGTGCCAGCAAATTGGGTAACGAAAATGAAAAACTGTTTTTT